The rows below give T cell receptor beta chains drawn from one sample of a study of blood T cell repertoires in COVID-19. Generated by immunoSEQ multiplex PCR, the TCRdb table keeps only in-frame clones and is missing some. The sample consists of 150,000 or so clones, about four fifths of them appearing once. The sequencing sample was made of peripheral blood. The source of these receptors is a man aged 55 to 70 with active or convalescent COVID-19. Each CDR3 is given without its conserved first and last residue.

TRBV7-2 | ASSRAGGQPRYGYT
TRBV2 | ASRESGRGVDEQF
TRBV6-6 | ASSYRGQLLEQY
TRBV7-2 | ASSFSGHTDTQY
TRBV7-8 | ASSYRGYGYT
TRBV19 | ASNREGYEQY
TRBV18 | ASSPWQGQNTEAF
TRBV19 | ASSIYGGMGQETQY
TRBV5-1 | ASSLAPGGNEQF
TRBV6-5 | ASNAGDAYEQY
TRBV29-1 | SVRQGTYEQY
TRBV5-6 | ASSHRVGGDSNQPQH
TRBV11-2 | ASSPSSGGVYNEQF
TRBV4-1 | ASSQDLSVNEQF
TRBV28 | ASSSPSGGNQPQH
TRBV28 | ATQGGPETQY
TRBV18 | ASSPPGQASNQPQH
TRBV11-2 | ASSLGEASQAF
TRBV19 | ASSTDRVNTEAF
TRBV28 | ASSSTGTVDGYT
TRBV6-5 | ASSSGLAHTGELF
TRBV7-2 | ASSLGGTGGRTAQY
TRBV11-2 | ASSLTRLAGRTDTQY
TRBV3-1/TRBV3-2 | ASSQVNTEAF
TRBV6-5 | AVGRGVSGNTIY
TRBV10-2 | ASSEQGAGEQY
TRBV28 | ASSPRDIYGYT
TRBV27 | ASSLGQGASYEQY
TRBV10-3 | AISDPNRDNT
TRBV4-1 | ASSRDSSSYNSPLH
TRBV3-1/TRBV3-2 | ASNIAPGNTIY
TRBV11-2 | ASSLDRLQETQY
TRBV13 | ASSRLGSAAGTNTQY
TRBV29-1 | SVLLTSSSTDTQY
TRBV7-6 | ASSLAGTGSSYEQY
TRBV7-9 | ASSSPGGSGNQPQH
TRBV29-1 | SVDTGLDEAF
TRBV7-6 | ASSLNRGGETQY
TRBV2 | ASSEGQGNQPQH
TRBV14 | ASSQTGIEAF
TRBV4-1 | ASLPRGGFNYGYT
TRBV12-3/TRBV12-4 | ASRTGLHEQY
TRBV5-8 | ASSLGTSGNHEQY
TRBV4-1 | ASSPGPSREQY
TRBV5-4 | ASRNQGNTEAF
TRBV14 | ASSHANPTRPVYGYT
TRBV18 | ASSFPGQGNEKLF